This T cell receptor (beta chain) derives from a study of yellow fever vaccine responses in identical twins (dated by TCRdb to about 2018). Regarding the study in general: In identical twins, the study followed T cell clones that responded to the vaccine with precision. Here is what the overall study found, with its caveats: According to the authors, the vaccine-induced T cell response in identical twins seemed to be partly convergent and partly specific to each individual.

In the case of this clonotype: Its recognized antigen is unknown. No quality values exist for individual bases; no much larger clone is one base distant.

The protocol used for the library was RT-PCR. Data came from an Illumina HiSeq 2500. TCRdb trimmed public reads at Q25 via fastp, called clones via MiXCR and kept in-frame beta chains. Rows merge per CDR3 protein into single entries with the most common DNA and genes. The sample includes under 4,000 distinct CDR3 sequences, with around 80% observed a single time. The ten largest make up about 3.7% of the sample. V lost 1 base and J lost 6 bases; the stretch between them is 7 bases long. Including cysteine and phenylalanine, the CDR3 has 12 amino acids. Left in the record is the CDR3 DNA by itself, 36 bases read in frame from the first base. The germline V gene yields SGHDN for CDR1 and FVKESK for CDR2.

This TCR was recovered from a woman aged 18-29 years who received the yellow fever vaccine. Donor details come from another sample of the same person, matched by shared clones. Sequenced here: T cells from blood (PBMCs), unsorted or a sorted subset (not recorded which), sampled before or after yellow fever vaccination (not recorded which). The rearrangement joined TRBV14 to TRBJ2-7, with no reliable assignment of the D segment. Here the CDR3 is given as CASSQVSSEQYF. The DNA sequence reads TGTGCCAGCAGCCAAGTTAGCAGCGAGCAGTACTTC.